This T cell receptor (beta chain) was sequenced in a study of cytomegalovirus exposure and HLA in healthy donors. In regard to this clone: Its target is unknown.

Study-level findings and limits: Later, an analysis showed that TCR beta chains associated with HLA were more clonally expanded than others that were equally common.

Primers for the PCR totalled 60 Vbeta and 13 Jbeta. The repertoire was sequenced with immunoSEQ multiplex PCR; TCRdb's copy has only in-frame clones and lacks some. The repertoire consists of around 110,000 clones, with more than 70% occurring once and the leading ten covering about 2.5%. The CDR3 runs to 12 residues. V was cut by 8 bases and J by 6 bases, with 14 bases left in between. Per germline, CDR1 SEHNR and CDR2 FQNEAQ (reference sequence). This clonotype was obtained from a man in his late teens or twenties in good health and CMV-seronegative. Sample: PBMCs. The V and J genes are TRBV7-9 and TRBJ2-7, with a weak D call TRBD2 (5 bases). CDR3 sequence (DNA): TGTGCCAGCTACGGCGGCAGCGGCGAGCAGTACTTC. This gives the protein CASYGGSGEQYF. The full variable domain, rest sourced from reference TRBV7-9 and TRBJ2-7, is DTGVSQNPRHKITKRGQNVTFRCDPISEHNRLYWYRQTLGQGPEFLTYFQNEAQLEKSRLLSDRFSAERPKGSFSTLEIQRTEQGDSAMYLCASYGGSGEQYFGPGTRLTVT.